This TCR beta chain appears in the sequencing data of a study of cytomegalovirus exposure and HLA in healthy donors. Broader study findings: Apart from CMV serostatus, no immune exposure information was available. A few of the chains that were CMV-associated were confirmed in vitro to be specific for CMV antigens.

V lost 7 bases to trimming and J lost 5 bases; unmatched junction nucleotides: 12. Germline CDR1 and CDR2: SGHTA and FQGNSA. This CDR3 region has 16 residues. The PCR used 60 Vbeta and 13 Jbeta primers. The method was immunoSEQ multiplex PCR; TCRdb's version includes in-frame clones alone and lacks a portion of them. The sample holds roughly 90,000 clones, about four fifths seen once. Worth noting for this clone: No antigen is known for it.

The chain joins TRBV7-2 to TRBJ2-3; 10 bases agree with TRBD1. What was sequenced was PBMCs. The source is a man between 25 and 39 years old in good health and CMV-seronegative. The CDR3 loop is CASTILGTGARDTQYF. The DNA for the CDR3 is TGTGCCAGCACCATCTTAGGGACAGGGGCCAGAGATACGCAGTATTTT.